Listed below are T cell receptor beta chains from one sample, sequenced in a study of T cells after yellow fever vaccination. TCRdb re-called the 5' RACE reads with MiXCR, one entry per CDR3 protein. The sample includes about 68,000 distinct CDR3 sequences, 6.5% of them seen just once. Source: CD8+ T cells sorted from PBMCs, taken about 41 days after the first yellow fever vaccination. All receptors derive from a man younger than 35 who received the YFV17D yellow fever vaccine. Both conserved end residues are part of each CDR3. D genes are given only for firm matches. Only part of the rows carry a size: once, few, many, or a class if the clone is expanded.

V gene,clone size,CDR3 length,D gene,J gene,CDR3 protein,CDR3 DNA
TRBV19,few,15,NA,TRBJ2-3,CASTLRGARTDTQYF,TGTGCCAGTACTCTCCGGGGGGCCCGCACAGATACGCAGTATTTT
TRBV28,many,15,TRBD1,TRBJ2-7,CASSIPGQGSYEQYF,TGTGCCAGCAGTATTCCGGGACAGGGCTCCTACGAGCAGTACTTC
TRBV5-1,many,15,NA,TRBJ2-5,CASSLEGRNQETQYF,TGCGCCAGCAGCTTGGAGGGCAGGAACCAAGAGACCCAGTACTTC
TRBV12-3/TRBV12-4,many,13,NA,TRBJ2-3,CASSPHSTDTQYF,TGTGCCAGCAGCCCCCATAGCACAGATACGCAGTATTTT
TRBV7-3,many,16,TRBD1,TRBJ2-5,CASSSPGQVKGETQYF,TGTGCCAGCAGCTCACCGGGACAGGTGAAGGGGGAGACCCAGTACTTC
TRBV5-1,many,15,TRBD1,TRBJ1-4,CASSPADRAGEKLFF,TGCGCCAGCAGCCCGGCCGACAGGGCCGGTGAAAAACTGTTTTTT
TRBV7-9,many,14,TRBD1,TRBJ2-1,CASSLTGAYNEQFF,TGTGCCAGCAGCTTGACAGGGGCGTACAATGAGCAGTTCTTC
TRBV6-6,many,13,NA,TRBJ1-1,CASSHGRTVEAFF,TGTGCCAGCAGTCACGGTAGGACGGTTGAAGCTTTCTTT
TRBV20-1,NA,16,NA,TRBJ2-1,CCARGQRGEAYNEQFF,TGCTGTGCTAGAGGTCAGCGTGGGGAGGCCTACAATGAGCAGTTCTTC
TRBV4-3,NA,19,TRBD2,TRBJ2-3,CASSQAVAGGRSSTDTQYF,TGCGCCAGCAGCCAAGCCGTAGCGGGGGGACGCTCTAGCACAGATACGCAGTATTTT
TRBV12-3/TRBV12-4,many,14,NA,TRBJ2-7,CASSLPGVTYEQYF,TGTGCCAGCAGTTTACCAGGGGTGACCTACGAGCAGTACTTC
TRBV6-5,many,15,NA,TRBJ2-7,CASSYGGGADYEQYF,TGTGCCAGCAGTTACGGCGGAGGGGCGGACTACGAGCAGTACTTC
TRBV29-1,many,14,NA,TRBJ2-7,CSVEDIGRGYEQYF,TGCAGCGTTGAAGATATTGGACGGGGCTACGAGCAGTACTTC
TRBV12-3/TRBV12-4,medium-sized,13,TRBD1,TRBJ2-1,CASRQGIGNEQFF,TGTGCCAGCAGACAGGGGATCGGGAATGAGCAGTTCTTC
TRBV12-3/TRBV12-4,NA,15,NA,TRBJ2-1,CASSLARKGYNEQFF,TGTGCCAGCAGTTTAGCGCGAAAGGGGTACAATGAGCAGTTCTTC
TRBV28,many,15,NA,TRBJ1-5,CASSHTGGYNQPQHF,TGTGCCAGCAGCCACACGGGGGGTTACAATCAGCCCCAGCATTTT
TRBV4-3,many,13,NA,TRBJ2-4,CASSQGQQNIQYF,TGCGCCAGCAGCCAAGGGCAGCAAAACATTCAGTACTTC
TRBV19,many,15,NA,TRBJ2-2,CASSRGRTGTGELFF,TGTGCCAGTAGTCGAGGTCGGACGGGCACCGGGGAGCTGTTTTTT
TRBV29-1,many,15,NA,TRBJ2-7,CSVEVLGLEGGEQYF,TGCAGCGTTGAAGTTTTAGGGCTAGAAGGAGGCGAGCAGTACTTC
TRBV12-3/TRBV12-4,NA,12,NA,TRBJ1-4,CASSSRNEKLFF,TGTGCCAGCAGTTCCCGGAATGAAAAACTGTTTTTT
TRBV12-3/TRBV12-4,many,15,NA,TRBJ2-2,CASKGGSTNTGELFF,TGTGCCAGCAAGGGAGGCAGTACGAACACCGGGGAGCTGTTTTTT
TRBV6-6,many,13,NA,TRBJ1-4,CASSPGSVEKLFF,TGTGCCAGCAGTCCCGGGTCGGTTGAAAAACTGTTTTTT
TRBV4-1,NA,18,TRBD1,TRBJ2-7,CASSQAYRGHHWTYEQYF,TGCGCCAGCAGCCAAGCATACAGGGGCCACCATTGGACCTACGAGCAGTACTTC
TRBV21-1,many,12,NA,TRBJ1-2,CASSPMLRGYTF,TGTGCCAGCAGCCCGATGCTCCGGGGCTACACCTTC
TRBV4-2,NA,12,NA,TRBJ1-2,CAGARGNYGYTF,TGTGCAGGCGCCAGGGGTAACTATGGCTACACCTTC
TRBV6-4,many,15,TRBD2,TRBJ2-5,CASSLIAGAGETQYF,TGTGCCAGCAGTCTTATAGCGGGGGCCGGGGAGACCCAGTACTTC
TRBV7-8,many,16,NA,TRBJ2-1,CASSLERGEPYNEQFF,TGTGCCAGCAGCTTAGAGCGAGGGGAACCATACAATGAGCAGTTCTTC
TRBV14,NA,15,TRBD2,TRBJ2-3,CASSELAASTDTQYF,TGTGCCAGCAGCGAACTAGCGGCTAGCACAGATACGCAGTATTTT
TRBV12-3/TRBV12-4,many,11,NA,TRBJ1-1,CASRIGPEAFF,TGTGCCAGCCGGATTGGGCCTGAAGCTTTCTTT
TRBV29-1,many,16,TRBD2,TRBJ2-1,CSVEDWSSGAGDEQFF,TGCAGCGTTGAAGATTGGAGTAGCGGGGCGGGGGATGAGCAGTTCTTC
TRBV6-1,NA,15,NA,TRBJ2-3,CASSDDLRLPDTQYF,TGTGCCAGCAGCGACGACTTGAGGCTCCCAGATACGCAGTATTTT
TRBV4-1,many,15,NA,TRBJ1-1,CASSQDGGGRTEAFF,TGCGCCAGCAGCCAAGATGGGGGGGGGCGGACTGAAGCTTTCTTT
TRBV5-4,once,15,NA,TRBJ1-2,CASSLQPQAGYGYTF,TGTGCCAGCAGCTTGCAGCCCCAGGCCGGCTATGGCTACACCTTC
TRBV5-6,few,13,NA,TRBJ1-1,CASSLSGTVEAFF,TGTGCCAGCAGCTTGAGTGGGACGGTAGAAGCTTTCTTT
TRBV9,few,16,NA,TRBJ2-1,CASSVGRRVLNNEQFF,TGTGCCAGCAGCGTAGGTCGGAGAGTTTTAAATAATGAGCAGTTCTTC
TRBV5-4,few,16,TRBD2,TRBJ2-1,CASSFPSGSSYNEQFF,TGTGCCAGCAGCTTTCCTAGCGGCAGCTCCTACAATGAGCAGTTCTTC
TRBV6-2/TRBV6-3,NA,14,NA,TRBJ2-3,CASSYSPSVDTQYF,TGTGCCAGCAGTTACTCCCCCTCGGTGGATACGCAGTATTTT
TRBV6-4,few,15,NA,TRBJ1-2,CASSETYSANYGYTF,TGTGCCAGCAGTGAAACGTACAGTGCGAACTATGGCTACACCTTC
TRBV19,few,16,TRBD1,TRBJ2-5,CASSIRDRGLVETQYF,TGTGCCAGTAGTATACGAGACAGGGGGCTGGTCGAGACCCAGTACTTC
TRBV25-1,few,16,NA,TRBJ1-4,CAMGPGLLGSNEKLFF,TGTGCCATGGGCCCCGGGCTCCTCGGCTCTAATGAAAAACTGTTTTTT
TRBV4-1,many,15,TRBD2,TRBJ2-5,CASSQGPWGGETQYF,TGCGCCAGCAGCCAAGGACCTTGGGGGGGAGAGACCCAGTACTTC
TRBV6-5,many,15,TRBD1,TRBJ1-6,CASSYSPGGASPLHF,TGTGCCAGCAGTTACTCGCCAGGGGGTGCCTCACCCCTCCACTTT
TRBV4-1,many,14,NA,TRBJ1-5,CASSHSGFNQPQHF,TGCGCCAGCAGCCATTCAGGTTTCAATCAGCCCCAGCATTTT
TRBV15,many,17,TRBD2,TRBJ2-5,CATSRERSGGPRETQYF,TGTGCCACCAGCAGGGAAAGGAGCGGGGGGCCCCGGGAGACCCAGTACTTC
TRBV4-3,many,16,TRBD1,TRBJ2-7,CASSQDTGQGAYEQYF,TGCGCCAGCAGCCAAGATACGGGACAGGGGGCCTACGAGCAGTACTTC